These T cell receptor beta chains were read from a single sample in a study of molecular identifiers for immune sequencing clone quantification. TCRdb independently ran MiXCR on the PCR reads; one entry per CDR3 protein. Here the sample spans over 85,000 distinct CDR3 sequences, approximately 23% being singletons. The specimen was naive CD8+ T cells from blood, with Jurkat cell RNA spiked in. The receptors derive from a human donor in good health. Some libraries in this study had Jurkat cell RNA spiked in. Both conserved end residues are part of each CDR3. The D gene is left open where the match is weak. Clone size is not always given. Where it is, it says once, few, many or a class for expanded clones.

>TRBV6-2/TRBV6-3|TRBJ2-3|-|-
CASSYSISQIGDTQYF
TGTGCCAGCAGTTACTCGATTTCCCAGATAGGGGATACGCAGTATTTT
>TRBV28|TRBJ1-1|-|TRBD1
CASNRDRVQNTEAFF
TGTGCCAGCAACCGGGACAGAGTTCAGAACACTGAAGCTTTCTTT
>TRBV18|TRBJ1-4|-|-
CASSPDYVRRVEKLFF
TGTGCCAGCTCACCGGATTATGTCAGAAGGGTTGAAAAACTGTTTTTT
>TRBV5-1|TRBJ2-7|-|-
CASSLLEDPNSYEQYF
TGCGCCAGCAGCCTCCTAGAAGACCCTAACTCCTACGAGCAGTACTTC
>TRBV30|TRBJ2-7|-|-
CAWTSVGNEQYF
TGTGCCTGGACCTCGGTAGGGAACGAGCAGTACTTC
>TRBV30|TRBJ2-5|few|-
CAWDPSGAETQYF
TGTGCCTGGGACCCCAGCGGAGCTGAGACCCAGTACTTC
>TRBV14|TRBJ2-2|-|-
CASSQVTGAGELFF
TGTGCCAGCAGCCAAGTTACAGGAGCCGGGGAGCTGTTTTTT
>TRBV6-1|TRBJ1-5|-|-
CASREDRLYSNQPQHF
TGTGCCAGCAGAGAAGACAGGCTGTATAGCAATCAGCCCCAGCATTTT
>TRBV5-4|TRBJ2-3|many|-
CASSAEGDTQYF
TGTGCCAGCAGCGCGGAGGGAGATACGCAGTATTTT
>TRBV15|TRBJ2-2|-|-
CATSRGETANTGELFF
TGTGCCACCAGCAGGGGTGAAACGGCGAACACCGGGGAGCTGTTTTTT
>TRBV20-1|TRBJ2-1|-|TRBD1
CSARVQGFEYNEQFF
TGCAGTGCTAGAGTACAGGGGTTCGAATACAATGAGCAGTTCTTC
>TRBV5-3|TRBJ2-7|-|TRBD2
CASSLKAGECEQYF
TGTGCCAGCAGCTTGAAAGCGGGAGAGTGCGAGCAGTACTTC
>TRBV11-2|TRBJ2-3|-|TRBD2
CASRQGLAGRGGTDTQYF
TGTGCCAGCAGACAGGGGCTAGCGGGACGAGGTGGCACAGATACGCAGTATTTT
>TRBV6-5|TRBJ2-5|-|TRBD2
CASSPLLADQQETQYF
TGTGCCAGCAGCCCACTTCTAGCGGACCAACAAGAGACCCAGTACTTC
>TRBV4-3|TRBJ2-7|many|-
CASSQDSGEQYF
TGCGCCAGCAGCCAAGATTCTGGGGAGCAGTACTTC
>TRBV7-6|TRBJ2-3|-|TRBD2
CASSLASYSSGTADTQYF
TGTGCCAGCAGCTTAGCGTCCTACTCTAGCGGGACAGCAGATACGCAGTATTTT
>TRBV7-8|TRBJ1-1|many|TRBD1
CASSPRTGGPNTEAFF
TGTGCCAGCAGTCCCAGGACAGGGGGGCCGAACACTGAAGCTTTCTTT
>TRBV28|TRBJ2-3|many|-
CASSLIYGGPDSTDTQYF
TGTGCCAGCAGTTTGATTTACGGTGGCCCCGATAGCACAGATACGCAGTATTTT
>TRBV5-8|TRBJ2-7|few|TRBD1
CASSGGTGLYEQYF
TGTGCCAGCAGCGGCGGGACAGGGTTGTACGAGCAGTACTTC
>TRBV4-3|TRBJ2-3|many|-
CASSPGQFTDTQYF
TGCGCCAGCAGCCCCGGACAGTTCACAGATACGCAGTATTTT
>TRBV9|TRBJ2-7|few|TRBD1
CASSVDRDRLVYEQYF
TGTGCCAGCAGCGTAGACCGGGACAGACTGGTCTACGAGCAGTACTTC
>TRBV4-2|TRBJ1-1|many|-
CASSQVGSGMNTEAFF
TGTGCCAGCAGCCAAGTCGGATCAGGGATGAACACTGAAGCTTTCTTT
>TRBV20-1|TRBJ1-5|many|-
CSARAQDWDQPQHF
TGCAGTGCTAGAGCACAGGACTGGGATCAGCCCCAGCATTTT
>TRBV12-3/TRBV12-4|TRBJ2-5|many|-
CASSFAGGQETQYF
TGTGCCAGCAGTTTCGCCGGTGGCCAAGAGACCCAGTACTTC
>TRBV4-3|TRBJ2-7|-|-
CASSQDQGAWEQYF
TGCGCCAGCAGCCAAGATCAAGGGGCGTGGGAGCAGTACTTC
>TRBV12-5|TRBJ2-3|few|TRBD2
CASGIGLAGRTDTQYF
TGTGCTAGTGGTATCGGACTAGCGGGACGCACAGATACGCAGTATTTT
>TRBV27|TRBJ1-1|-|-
CASSLSPAMSTEAFF
TGTGCCAGCAGTTTATCGCCAGCGATGAGCACTGAAGCTTTCTTT
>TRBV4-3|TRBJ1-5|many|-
CASSQILGYGQPQHF
TGCGCCAGCAGCCAGATATTGGGTTACGGTCAGCCCCAGCATTTT
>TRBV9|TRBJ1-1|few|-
CASSRTGLSTEAFF
TGTGCCAGCTCCCGTACGGGGTTGAGCACTGAAGCTTTCTTT
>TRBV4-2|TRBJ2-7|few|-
CASSPISRQAEPYEQYF
TGTGCCAGCAGCCCGATAAGCAGACAGGCCGAACCCTACGAGCAGTACTTC
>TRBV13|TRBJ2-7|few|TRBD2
CASSLGAGRVEQYF
TGTGCCAGCAGCTTAGGCGCGGGGAGGGTCGAGCAGTACTTC